This T cell receptor (beta chain) came from a study of blood T cell repertoires in COVID-19. Trimming cost V 0 bases and J 3 bases; bases outside gene matches: 2. This CDR3 has 14 amino acids. CDR1 is MNHNS, CDR2 SASEGT, per germline. Assay used: immunoSEQ multiplex PCR; TCRdb lists only in-frame clones, some missing. This sample has 350,000 to 450,000 clones, with roughly nine tenths found just once. V and J are TRBV6-1 and TRBJ2-7; 7 bases match TRBD2. This receptor was taken from a man younger than 40 who had recovered from COVID-19. Sequencing input: PBMCs or T cells enriched from blood (not recorded which). Here the CDR3 DNA reads TGTGCCAGCAGTGAAGCGGGAGGGCTCTACGAGCAGTACTTC. Its protein is CASSEAGGLYEQYF.